This is a list of T cell receptor beta chains from one sample in a study of blood T cell repertoires in COVID-19. Method: immunoSEQ multiplex PCR; TCRdb's copy keeps in-frame clones and lacks some. The sample consists of 400,000 to 500,000 clones, approximately 90% of them appearing once. The sequencing sample was made of peripheral blood. These receptors all come from a woman in her 30s with active or convalescent COVID-19. CDR3s include the opening cysteine and the closing phenylalanine or tryptophan. The D gene is left open where the match is weak. The listing skips clone size in some rows; elsewhere it reads once, few, many or a size class.

clone size,V gene,D gene,J gene,CDR3 protein,CDR3 DNA
-,TRBV6-5,-,TRBJ1-5,CASFVQYTGNQPQHF,TGTGCCAGCTTTGTTCAATATACAGGGAATCAGCCCCAGCATTTT
-,TRBV18,TRBD1,TRBJ1-2,CASSGQGAWGYTF,TGTGCCAGCTCAGGACAGGGGGCTTGGGGCTACACCTTC
-,TRBV13,TRBD2,TRBJ2-1,CASSLAPGRLAGGQGEQFF,TGTGCCAGCAGCTTAGCACCCGGCAGACTAGCGGGGGGGCAGGGTGAGCAGTTCTTC
-,TRBV28,-,TRBJ2-7,CASSSRADSAEQYF,TGTGCCAGCAGTTCTAGGGCTGACAGCGCCGAGCAGTACTTC
-,TRBV19,TRBD1,TRBJ2-2,CASRTGTGYTGELFF,TGTGCCAGTAGAACCGGGACAGGGTACACCGGGGAGCTGTTTTTT
-,TRBV6-5,TRBD2,TRBJ2-7,CASRGTSGYEQYF,TGTGCCAGCAGGGGGACTAGCGGCTACGAGCAGTACTTC
-,TRBV5-5,-,TRBJ1-2,CASSVDINYGYTF,TGTGCCAGCAGCGTAGACATTAACTATGGCTACACCTTC
-,TRBV19,TRBD2,TRBJ2-1,CASSGRDNEQFF,TGTGCCAGTAGCGGGAGGGACAATGAGCAGTTCTTC
-,TRBV5-1,-,TRBJ2-5,CASSWGRGQETQYF,TGCGCCAGCAGTTGGGGCAGAGGTCAAGAGACCCAGTACTTC
-,TRBV2,TRBD2,TRBJ2-7,CASKRLAGPYEQYF,TGTGCCAGCAAACGACTAGCGGGTCCTTACGAGCAGTACTTC
-,TRBV5-1,TRBD1,TRBJ2-7,CASSELGTAPYEQYF,TGCGCCAGCAGCGAACTTGGGACAGCCCCCTACGAGCAGTACTTC
once,TRBV25-1,-,TRBJ1-2,CASSGRANYGYTF,TGTGCCAGCAGTGGCAGGGCTAACTATGGCTACACCTTC
-,TRBV25-1,-,TRBJ2-1,CASSDSGFRSYNEQFF,TGTGCCAGCAGTGATTCGGGGTTTCGCTCCTACAATGAGCAGTTCTTC
-,TRBV3-1/TRBV3-2,-,TRBJ1-2,CASSQVTGGGYTF,TGTGCCAGCAGCCAAGTTACGGGAGGCGGCTACACCTTC
-,TRBV5-5,TRBD2,TRBJ2-1,CASSIRQPRSLAGGYEQFF,TGTGCCAGCAGCATCAGACAGCCGAGATCACTAGCGGGAGGCTATGAGCAGTTCTTC
-,TRBV18,TRBD1,TRBJ2-7,CASSARMTGFYEQYF,TGTGCCAGCTCAGCGAGGATGACAGGGTTCTACGAGCAGTACTTC
-,TRBV9,TRBD1,TRBJ1-1,CASREGAGVEAFF,TGTGCCAGCCGAGAGGGGGCGGGTGTTGAAGCTTTCTTT
-,TRBV6-5,TRBD1,TRBJ2-2,CASSSGQGRAGELFF,TGTGCCAGCAGCTCTGGACAGGGCAGGGCCGGGGAGCTGTTTTTT
-,TRBV2,-,TRBJ1-4,CASSYSTGSEKLFF,TGTGCCAGCAGTTACAGCACCGGCAGTGAAAAACTGTTTTTT
-,TRBV19,TRBD1,TRBJ2-3,CASSPGTGPTDTQYF,TGTGCCAGTAGTCCGGGGACAGGGCCCACAGATACGCAGTATTTT